The 10 T cell receptor beta chains in this list originate from one sample, sequenced in a study of blood T cells in healthy people across ages. The use of a sample-barcoded 5' primer and a J-beta primer mix characterized a second PCR of about 7 to 12 cycles. TCRdb re-called the 5' RACE reads through MiXCR, storing one row per CDR3 protein. This sample yields 760,000 or so distinct CDR3 sequences, of which roughly 25% are seen a single time; 9% to 9.5% belongs to the top ten. In addition, the sample was reused for a study of T cells of mothers and their children.

The sequenced material came from blood. The source of these receptors is a boy between 10 and 17 years old in good health.

On this clonotype itself: A much larger clone sits a single nucleotide away, making a read error possible. This chain connects TRBV4-2 to TRBJ1-1; unclear D gene. The CDR3 runs 13 residues. In germline, CDR1 is LGHNA, CDR2 YNFKEQ. The CDR3 loop is CAGSRLVNTEAFF. The CDR3 DNA sequence: TGTGCCGGCAGCCGACTGGTAAACACTGAAGCTTTCTTT.

The chain employs TRBV6-5 and TRBJ2-6; D is perhaps TRBD2 (6 bases). Germline assignment: CDR1 MNHEY and CDR2 SVGAGI. Trimming took 5 bases from V and 2 from J, leaving 7 bases between them. This CDR3 is 14 amino acids long. The CDR3 here is CASSRRAGANVLTF. In DNA, the CDR3 is TGTGCCAGCAGTAGGAGGGCTGGGGCCAACGTCCTGACTTTC.

V gene TRBV7-2 combines with J gene TRBJ1-2; TRBD1 is a possible D gene (5 bases). The CDR3 sequence is 15 residues long. Looked up from germline, CDR1 is SGHTA and CDR2 is FQGNSA. The V end was cut by 5 bases, the J end by 2 bases, with 15 bases between. As DNA, the CDR3 is TGTGCCAGCAGCGAAATTGACAGCGAGAACTATGGCTACACCTTC. This translates into CASSEIDSENYGYTF.

V and J are TRBV27 and TRBJ2-5, with 9 nucleotides matching TRBD1. The DNA matches TRBJ2-7 better at its end, which makes the J call doubtful. The CDR3 has 17 amino acids. CDR1 and CDR2 from the germline V gene are MNHEY and SMNVEV (reference sequence). The CDR3 protein is CASSLYPSGQGTDEQYF. In DNA form, the CDR3 reads TGTGCCAGCAGTTTATACCCCTCCGGACAGGGGACCGACGAGCAGTACTTC.

This clonotype was detected a few times. The chain has TRBV13 and TRBJ2-1; 8 bases match TRBD1. Trimming removed 5 bases from V and 7 bases from J; junction bases left unmatched: 7. The germline CDR1 and CDR2 sequences are PRHDT and FYEKMQ (reference sequence). The CDR3 totals 14 residues. The CDR3 DNA follows: TGTGCCAGCAGCGACAGGGGAAGGGGAAATGAGCAGTTCTTC. It encodes CASSDRGRGNEQFF.

The table lists this clonotype with a few counts. The rearrangement joins TRBV29-1 to TRBJ1-2; D is ambiguous. The CDR3 loop spans 15 amino acids. CDR1 and CDR2 (germline): SQVTM, ANQGSEA. Deletions cut 4 bases from V and 0 bases from J, with 15 bases between. The CDR3 reads CSVAPSEYTNYGYTF. In DNA form, the CDR3 reads TGCAGCGTTGCTCCCTCAGAATACACTAACTATGGCTACACCTTC.

Here the CDR3 reads CASLRVSGSVYEQYF. The CDR3 coding sequence is TGTGCCAGCTTACGAGTTAGCGGGAGCGTGTACGAGCAGTACTTC. The V and J genes are TRBV7-2 and TRBJ2-5, with 9 nucleotides matching TRBD2. Near its end, the DNA agrees better with TRBJ2-7, so the J call may be wrong. This CDR3 spans 15 amino acids. The germline gives CDR1 SGHTA, CDR2 FQGNSA.

The chain joins TRBV12-3 or TRBV12-4 to TRBJ2-5; no clear D gene. The better agreement between TRBJ2-1 and the DNA end casts doubt on the J call. The CDR3 runs to 17 residues. CDR3 protein: CASSFSMAEMAYNEQFF. CDR3 sequence (DNA): TGTGCCAGCAGTTTTTCGATGGCCGAAATGGCCTACAATGAGCAGTTCTTC.

The chain links TRBV6-1 to TRBJ2-1, with D tentatively TRBD1 (6 bases). The end of the DNA is better explained by TRBJ2-7, so the J call may be wrong. The germline V gene encodes CDR1 MNHNS and CDR2 SASEGT. This CDR3 contains 16 residues. The CDR3: CASRLLRDTYSYEQYF. Here the CDR3 DNA reads TGTGCCAGCCGTCTCCTCCGGGACACCTACTCCTACGAGCAGTACTTC.

There are a few counts of this clonotype. The chain joins TRBV28 to TRBJ2-1; a weak D match, TRBD2 (6 bases). V lost 4 bases and J lost 0, with 10 bases in between. The germline V gene has CDR1 MDHEN and CDR2 SYDVKM. There are 15 residues in the CDR3. The CDR3 spells CASSSAGSSYNEQFF. The DNA of the CDR3 is TGTGCCAGCAGTTCGGCGGGAAGCTCCTACAATGAGCAGTTCTTC. The full variable domain, rest sourced from reference TRBV28 and TRBJ2-1, is DVKVTQSSRYLVKRTGEKVFLECVQDMDHENMFWYRQDPGLGLRLIYFSYDVKMKEKGDIPEGYSVSREKKERFSLILESASTNQTSMYLCASSSAGSSYNEQFFGPGTRLTVL.